This T cell receptor (beta chain) was captured in a study of shared clonotypes between healthy human individuals. Sequenced by immunoSEQ multiplex PCR; TCRdb stores in-frame clones only, minus some. The sample carries about 2.2 million clones, 93% recorded once. Naive CD8 populations comprised CD45RO-negative cells positively selected for CCR7, excluding terminally differentiated effector memory CD45RA+ cells. Germline values: CDR1 SGDLS, CDR2 YYNGEE. The CDR3 consists of 16 residues. V was pared by 0 bases and J by 1 base, with 11 bases between. A word on this clone: Other DNA sequences from this sample encode an identical CDR3 as well.

This chain connects TRBV9 to TRBJ2-1, with a weak D call TRBD1 (7 bases). Sequencing input: naive CD8+ T cells from PBMCs. The origin of this receptor is a man younger than 35 in good health. Some clones in this sample may be carry-over from other donors' samples. This chain's CDR3 is CASSVAGGGSYNEQFF. The CDR3 nucleotides are TGTGCCAGCAGCGTAGCAGGGGGAGGTTCCTACAATGAGCAGTTCTTC.